This entry lists 16 T cell receptor beta chains sequenced from one sample in a study of CD8 T cells in ankylosing spondylitis. TCRdb re-analysed the 5' RACE reads in MiXCR, keeping a single row per CDR3 protein. The table lists 110,000 to 150,000 distinct CDR3 sequences, roughly 8% of them singletons. The sequenced sample consisted of synovial fluid, either unsorted or a sorted T cell fraction (not recorded which). The source is a male donor with ankylosing spondylitis.

This clonotype was detected only a few times. The chain is built from TRBV4-2 and TRBJ2-7; D is possibly TRBD1 (5 bases). This CDR3 comprises 15 residues. CDR1 is LGHNA and CDR2 is YNFKEQ in the germline V gene. Trimming removed 0 bases from V and 1 base from J, with 10 bases in between. CDR3 bases: TGTGCCAGCAGCCAAGAAGAGTCAGGGTCCTACGAGCAGTACTTC. Encoded protein: CASSQEESGSYEQYF.

This clonotype was counted ten times or more. The V gene is TRBV6-5, the J gene TRBJ2-3; D remains ambiguous. The CDR3 has 13 amino acids. V lost 4 bases, J lost 3 bases, and 8 bases lay in between. The germline CDR1 and CDR2 sequences are MNHEY and SVGAGI. In nucleotides, the CDR3 is TGTGCCAGCAGTTTCGGGCAGACAGATACGCAGTATTTT. It yields the protein CASSFGQTDTQYF.

This clonotype was detected ten times or more. The V gene is TRBV2, the J gene TRBJ2-5, with D perhaps matching TRBD2 (6 bases). V lost 8 bases and J lost 0, with 22 bases in between. This CDR3 is 17 amino acids long. In germline, CDR1 is SNHLY, CDR2 FYNNEI. CDR3 sequence: CASGGVGGQGYQETQYF. As DNA, the CDR3 is TGTGCCAGCGGTGGGGTGGGAGGACAAGGGTACCAAGAGACCCAGTACTTC.

This clonotype was found many times. The J gene is TRBJ2-3, the V gene TRBV9; D possibly corresponds to TRBD2 (5 bases). The CDR3 runs to 14 residues. Germline V gene sequence: CDR1 SGDLS, CDR2 YYNGEE. Trimming left V 0 bases short and J 2 bases short, with 7 bases between. CDR3 sequence (DNA): TGTGCCAGCAGCGTAGACGGGGTCACAGATACGCAGTATTTT. Protein product: CASSVDGVTDTQYF. Full variable domain (outside the CDR3, taken from reference TRBV9 and TRBJ2-3): DSGVTQTPKHLITATGQRVTLRCSPRSGDLSVYWYQQSLDQGLQFLIQYYNGEERAKGNILERFSAQQFPDLHSELNLSSLELGDSALYFCASSVDGVTDTQYFGPGTRLTVL.

This clonotype came up many times. The V and J genes are TRBV15 and TRBJ1-1; a possible D gene is TRBD1 (5 bases). Germline lookup yields CDR1 LNHNV and CDR2 YYDKDF (reference sequence). The CDR3 consists of 13 residues. The V end was cut by 5 bases, the J end by 4 bases, with 11 bases between. In DNA form, the CDR3 reads TGTGCCACCAGCTGGGGGAGGTCCACTGAAGCTTTCTTT. Translated, it gives CATSWGRSTEAFF.

The chain links TRBV5-1 to TRBJ2-2; D is possibly TRBD1 (5 bases). Trimming stripped 0 bases from V and 6 bases from J, with 12 bases between. CDR1 and CDR2 (germline): SGHRS, YFSETQ. This CDR3 has 15 residues. This CDR3 reads CASSLGRQGAGELFF. CDR3 DNA: TGCGCCAGCAGCTTGGGACGCCAGGGCGCCGGGGAGCTGTTTTTT.

This clonotype was picked up many times. The chain employs TRBV20-1 and TRBJ1-5; D might be TRBD1 (5 bases). Looked up from germline, CDR1 is DFQATT and CDR2 is SNEGSKA (reference sequence). The CDR3 contains 13 residues. With 3 bases removed from V and 7 bases from J, the gap between germline ends came to 13 bases. CDR3 coding DNA: TGCAGTGCTAGTATCCAGGGCGGACAGCCCCAGCATTTT. It translates to CSASIQGGQPQHF.

The gene calls are TRBV7-9 and TRBJ2-7; the D gene is possibly TRBD1 (6 bases). The V end was cut by 5 bases, the J end by 0 bases, with 14 bases between. Germline V gene sequence: CDR1 SEHNR, CDR2 FQNEAQ (reference sequence). The CDR3 has 15 amino acids. CDR3 in DNA: TGTGCCAGCAGCAACGACAGGCCAAACTCCTACGAGCAGTACTTC. Translation: CASSNDRPNSYEQYF.

The chain employs TRBV5-1 and TRBJ2-7; TRBD1 matches at 7 bases. Per the germline V gene, CDR1 is SGHRS and CDR2 is YFSETQ. The CDR3 is made up of 15 amino acids. V lost 0 bases to trimming and J lost 4 bases; unmatched junction nucleotides: 7. For the CDR3, the DNA is TGCGCCAGCAGCTTGGAGGGGGACAGCTCGTACGAGCAGTACTTC. Amino acids: CASSLEGDSSYEQYF.

The rearrangement joins TRBV27 to TRBJ1-2; 8 positions agree with TRBD1. The CDR3 totals 18 residues. Germline V gives CDR1 MNHEY, CDR2 SMNVEV (reference sequence). V trimming: 3 bases; J trimming: 8 bases; junction bases outside the gene matches: 20. The CDR3 DNA sequence: TGTGCCAGCAGTTTCCTCGCTGCAGGGGGCACGCGACGGCCCGGCTACACCTTC. Protein: CASSFLAAGGTRRPGYTF.

The CDR3 loop reads CSARPINFYGYTF. In nucleotides, the CDR3 is TGCAGTGCTAGACCCATAAACTTCTATGGCTACACCTTC. The J gene is TRBJ1-2, the V gene TRBV20-1; D gene uncertain. Germline loops: CDR1 DFQATT, CDR2 SNEGSKA (reference sequence). V was shortened by 2 bases and J by 4 bases, with 11 bases between the two germline ends. The CDR3 runs 13 residues.

This clonotype was counted at least ten times. The J gene is TRBJ2-5, the V gene TRBV5-6; D uncertain. This CDR3 has 14 amino acids. V gave up 0 bases and J gave up 2 bases, with 8 bases separating them. Germline CDR1 and CDR2: SGHDT and YYEEEE. The CDR3 coding sequence is TGTGCCAGCAGCTTGGTCCAGACTCAAGAGACCCAGTACTTC. Protein product: CASSLVQTQETQYF.

This clonotype has at least ten counts. This rearrangement joins TRBV6-4 to TRBJ2-1; 11 nucleotides agree with TRBD2. The CDR3 loop spans 14 amino acids. CDR1 and CDR2 from the germline V gene are MRHNA and SNTAGT. The junction had 5 bases not matched to a gene; V was cut back by 4 bases and J by 9 bases. The CDR3 DNA reads as TGTGCCAGCAGTGCCCGCCTAGCGGGAGGTGAGCAGTTCTTC. It is translated as CASSARLAGGEQFF.

This clonotype was recorded at least ten times. The chain combines TRBV6-2 or TRBV6-3 with TRBJ1-1, with unresolved D. The germline V and J ends were trimmed by 3 bases and 1 base, with 15 bases remaining between them. The germline CDR1 and CDR2 sequences are MNHEY and SVGEGT. This CDR3 comprises 16 residues. CDR3 protein: CASSYPQGATNTEAFF. CDR3 sequence (DNA): TGTGCCAGCAGTTATCCCCAAGGAGCGACGAACACTGAAGCTTTCTTT.

This clonotype was found many times. V gene TRBV27 combines with J gene TRBJ2-1, with 9 nucleotides matching TRBD1. The J segment lost 6 bases and the V segment lost 6 bases, leaving 6 bases of the junction unmatched. Germline lookup yields CDR1 MNHEY and CDR2 SMNVEV (reference sequence). CDR3 size: 14 residues. The CDR3, as DNA: TGTGCCAGCAGGGGGGACAGGGATCGCAATGAGCAGTTCTTC. Translation: CASRGDRDRNEQFF.

This clonotype was recorded many times. The chain couples TRBV5-4 to TRBJ1-6, with D possibly TRBD1 on 5 matching bases. In germline, CDR1 is SGHNT, CDR2 YYREEE (reference sequence). Trimming cost V 4 bases and J 8 bases, with 13 bases left between them. The CDR3 sequence is 14 residues long. The CDR3 reads CASSRGRGDSPLHF. The CDR3 DNA follows: TGTGCCAGCAGCCGTGGACGGGGGGATTCACCCCTCCACTTT.